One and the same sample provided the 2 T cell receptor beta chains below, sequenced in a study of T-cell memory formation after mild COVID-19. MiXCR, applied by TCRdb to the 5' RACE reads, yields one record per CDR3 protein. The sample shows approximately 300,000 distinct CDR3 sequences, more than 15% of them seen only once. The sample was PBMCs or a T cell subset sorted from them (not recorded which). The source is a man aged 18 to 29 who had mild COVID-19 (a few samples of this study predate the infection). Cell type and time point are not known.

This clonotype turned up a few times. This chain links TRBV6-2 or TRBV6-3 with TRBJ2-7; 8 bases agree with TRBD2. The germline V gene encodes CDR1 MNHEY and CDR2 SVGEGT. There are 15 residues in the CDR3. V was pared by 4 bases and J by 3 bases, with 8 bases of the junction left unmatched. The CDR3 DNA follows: TGTGCCAGCAGTTCGGGAGGGACTCTCGGCTACGAGCAGTACGTC. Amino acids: CASSSGGTLGYEQYV.

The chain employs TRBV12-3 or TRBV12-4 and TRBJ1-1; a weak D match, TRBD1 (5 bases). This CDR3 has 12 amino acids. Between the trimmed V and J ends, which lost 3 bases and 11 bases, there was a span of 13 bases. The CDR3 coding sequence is TGTGCCAGCAGTTTCCCCGGGGCGTTCGCTTTCTTT. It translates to CASSFPGAFAFF.